The 19 T cell receptor beta chains below were found in one sample sequenced in a study of OX40 agonist ivuxolimab in advanced cancers. Clones were sequenced by immunoSEQ multiplex PCR, and TCRdb holds only the in-frame ones, with some missing. The repertoire holds approximately 84,000 clones, with around four fifths as singletons. This specimen consisted of CD4+ or CD8+ T cells sorted from blood, obtained in a trial of the OX40 agonist ivuxolimab. Receptors originate from an adult with an advanced solid tumor such as melanoma, head and neck, liver or kidney cancer.

This rearrangement joins TRBV7-3 to TRBJ1-2; tentative D call: TRBD1 (6 bases). The CDR3 runs to 15 residues. Trimming took off 1 base at V and 5 bases at J, with 14 bases between the two ends. CDR1 and CDR2 from the germline V gene are SGHTA and FQGTGA. The CDR3 loop reads CASSLMGRQAYGYTF. In DNA form, the CDR3 reads TGTGCCAGCAGCTTAATGGGAAGACAGGCGTATGGCTACACCTTC.

This clone showed up just once. V usage is TRBV5-1 and J usage is TRBJ1-1; D remains unclear. V was cut by 0 bases and J by 2 bases, with 8 bases left in between. The CDR3 has 14 amino acids. CDR1 and CDR2 (germline): SGHRS, YFSETQ. The CDR3 reads CASSLGTDNTEAFF. The CDR3 DNA follows: TGCGCCAGCAGCTTGGGGACGGACAACACTGAAGCTTTCTTT.

In its sample, this clone was seen once. The chain employs TRBV30 and TRBJ1-1; the D gene is possibly TRBD1 (5 bases). CDR3 size: 15 residues. In germline, CDR1 is GTSNPN, CDR2 SVGIG (reference sequence). The V gene lost 0 bases and the J gene lost 1 base, with 12 bases spanning the gap. CDR3 in amino acids: CAWSVRPTGNTEAFF. CDR3 nucleotide sequence: TGTGCCTGGAGTGTCCGACCCACAGGGAACACTGAAGCTTTCTTT.

This clone was recorded once. The rearrangement joins TRBV6-6 to TRBJ2-7; the D gene is possibly TRBD1 (6 bases). This CDR3 is 13 amino acids long. Germline V gives CDR1 MNHNY, CDR2 SVGAGI (reference sequence). Trimming stripped 2 bases from V and 3 bases from J, with 8 bases between. The CDR3 DNA sequence: TGTGCCAGCAGTTACACAGGGAACTACGAGCAGTACGTC. Its protein is CASSYTGNYEQYV.

This chain joins TRBV28 and TRBJ1-2; TRBD1 agrees at 9 bases. CDR3 length: 17 amino acids. The junction had 13 bases not matched to a gene; V was cut back by 2 bases and J by 6 bases. Germline CDR1 MDHEN, CDR2 SYDVKM. CDR3 loop: CASSLPGQGFLSDGYTF. The CDR3 DNA reads as TGTGCCAGCAGTTTACCTGGACAGGGGTTTTTGTCTGATGGCTACACCTTC.

V is TRBV4-2 and J is TRBJ2-2, with D possibly called TRBD1 or TRBD2 (5 bases each). The CDR3 has 14 residues. V lost 4 bases to trimming and J lost 2 bases, with 8 bases between them. From germline, CDR1 is LGHNA and CDR2 YNFKEQ. The CDR3 nucleotides are TGTGCCAGCAGCCCGAGGGGTAACACCGGGGAGCTGTTTTTT. This gives the protein CASSPRGNTGELFF.

There are a few counts of this clone. V is TRBV15 and J is TRBJ1-4, with 7 bases fitting TRBD1. V shed 0 bases, J shed 3 bases, and the junction held 10 bases outside the gene matches. This CDR3 has 18 amino acids. Germline-derived CDR1 and CDR2 are LNHNV and YYDKDF (reference sequence). Here the CDR3 reads CATSRDTTGAPANEKLFF. CDR3 sequence (DNA): TGTGCCACCAGCAGAGACACTACAGGGGCGCCAGCTAATGAAAAACTGTTTTTT.

The chain combines TRBV5-1 with TRBJ1-5, with 8 positions matching TRBD1. This CDR3 is built from 16 residues. Germline V CDR1 and CDR2: SGHRS, YFSETQ. V gave up 2 bases and J gave up 0 bases; unmatched junction bases: 4. The CDR3 region is CASSFGTGNSNQPQHF. The DNA of the CDR3 is TGCGCCAGCAGCTTCGGGACAGGAAATAGCAATCAGCCCCAGCATTTT.

The V gene is TRBV7-8, the J gene TRBJ2-7, with 10 bases that match TRBD1. Trimming at V came to 5 bases and at J to 1 base, leaving 11 bases not matched to a gene. Germline V gene lookup returns CDR1 SGHVS and CDR2 FQNEAQ. This CDR3 contains 17 residues. The CDR3: CASSGPGTGEGSYEQYF. CDR3 in DNA: TGTGCCAGCAGCGGTCCCGGGACAGGGGAGGGATCCTACGAGCAGTACTTC.

This clone was seen more than once but under ten times. The chain links TRBV15 to TRBJ1-3; D is perhaps TRBD1 (5 bases). Trimming cost V 3 bases and J 3 bases, with 15 bases left between them. The CDR3 loop spans 16 amino acids. Germline V gene sequence: CDR1 LNHNV, CDR2 YYDKDF (reference sequence). The DNA for the CDR3 is TGTGCCACCAGCAGGGGGACGGACGGGCGTGGAAACACCATATATTTT. As protein: CATSRGTDGRGNTIYF.

This clone was seen more than once but under ten times. The chain joins TRBV18 to TRBJ2-2, with D unclear. The CDR3 is made up of 15 amino acids. Trimming left V 3 bases short and J 5 bases short, with 13 bases between. The V gene's germline CDR1 is KGHSH and CDR2 LQKENI. CDR3 sequence: CASSPKAVVTGELFF. DNA for the CDR3: TGTGCCAGCTCACCCAAGGCAGTAGTAACCGGGGAGCTGTTTTTT.

Details on this clone: This CDR3 is also generated by other DNA sequences in the sample. The chain employs TRBV21-1 and TRBJ1-2. TRBV21-1 is labeled a pseudogene. The CDR3 is made up of 11 amino acids. CDR3 sequence: CASSPPERPRF. The DNA of the CDR3 is TGTGCCAGCAGCCCACCCGAGAGACCCCGCTTC.

V is TRBV9 and J is TRBJ1-2; 7 bases line up with TRBD1. Losses at the gene ends were 0 bases for V and 3 bases for J; bases not matched to a gene: 2. CDR1 is SGDLS and CDR2 is YYNGEE in the germline V gene. CDR3 length: 14 amino acids. The CDR3 nucleotides are TGTGCCAGCAGCGTAGCGACAGGGCACTATGGCTACACCTTC. This translates into CASSVATGHYGYTF. The whole variable domain, filled in from reference TRBV9 and TRBJ1-2, reads DSGVTQTPKHLITATGQRVTLRCSPRSGDLSVYWYQQSLDQGLQFLIQYYNGEERAKGNILERFSAQQFPDLHSELNLSSLELGDSALYFCASSVATGHYGYTFGSGTRLTVV.

The chain recombines TRBV27 with TRBJ1-1, with 7 nucleotides matching TRBD1. Trimming at V came to 5 bases and at J to 1 base, leaving 4 bases not matched to a gene. This CDR3 spans 14 amino acids. The V gene's germline CDR1 is MNHEY and CDR2 SMNVEV (reference sequence). CDR3 loop: CASSTRTGNTEAFF. CDR3 in DNA: TGTGCCAGCAGTACAAGGACAGGGAACACTGAAGCTTTCTTT.

In its sample, this clone was seen once. This chain links TRBV2 with TRBJ1-1; D gene uncertain. V was cut by 7 bases and J by 6 bases, with 18 bases left in between. Germline V gene sequence: CDR1 SNHLY, CDR2 FYNNEI. The CDR3 has 14 amino acids. In DNA, the CDR3 is TGTGCCAGCAACTCGCCCGCGGGGTTTTCTGAAGCTTTCTTT. Translation gives CASNSPAGFSEAFF. Based on the CDR3 plus reference TRBV2 and TRBJ1-1, the full variable domain is EPEVTQTPSHQVTQMGQEVILRCVPISNHLYFYWYRQILGQKVEFLVSFYNNEISEKSEIFDDQFSVERPDGSNFTLKIRSTKLEDSAMYFCASNSPAGFSEAFFGQGTRLTVV.

The V gene is TRBV6-5, the J gene TRBJ2-1, with D perhaps matching TRBD2 (6 bases). Germline lookup yields CDR1 MNHEY and CDR2 SVGAGI. The CDR3 consists of 14 residues. The ends were cut back, 1 base at V and 7 bases at J, with 11 bases in the middle. DNA of the CDR3: TGTGCCAGCAGTTACTTTGCGGGGCTAAATGAGCAGTTCTTC. Its translation: CASSYFAGLNEQFF.

The rearrangement uses TRBV2 and TRBJ1-3, with D uncertain. Trimming took off 2 bases at V and 2 bases at J, with 7 bases between the two ends. The length of the CDR3 is 14 residues. Germline CDR1 and CDR2: SNHLY and FYNNEI. This chain's CDR3 is CASSEPGTGNTIYF. CDR3 DNA sequence: TGTGCCAGCAGTGAACCCGGGACTGGAAACACCATATATTTT.

V and J are TRBV10-3 and TRBJ2-5, with a weak D call TRBD1 (5 bases). The V gene's germline CDR1 is ENHRY and CDR2 SYGVKD. Trimming shortened V by 0 bases and J by 4 bases, and 12 bases separated the two germline ends. The CDR3 length is 15 residues. As DNA, the CDR3 is TGTGCCATCAGTGAGTCCAGGGAAGGAAGAGAGACCCAGTACTTC. Amino acids: CAISESREGRETQYF.

The chain recombines TRBV2 with TRBJ2-2, with D perhaps matching TRBD2 (5 bases). The germline V gene encodes CDR1 SNHLY and CDR2 FYNNEI. The CDR3 is 14 amino acids. Trimming took 4 bases from V and 2 from J, leaving 8 bases between them. As DNA, the CDR3 is TGTGCCAGCAGTGGAACGGGAAACACCGGGGAGCTGTTTTTT. Residues: CASSGTGNTGELFF.